What follows is one TCR beta chain and its context. Its antigen is currently unknown. The data are from a study of identical twins. Study-wide results and limits: Zero-insertion analyses might be partly confounded by invariant T cells like MAIT and iNKT.

TCRdb analysed the 5' RACE reads with MiXCR anew, one entry per CDR3 protein. This sample yields nearly 200,000 distinct CDR3 sequences, of which roughly 15% are seen a single time; 40% belongs to the top ten. The CDR3 length is 13 residues. Germline values: CDR1 MGHDK, CDR2 SYGVNS. Trimming took off 8 bases at V and 6 bases at J, with 14 bases between the two ends. The same sample was also studied in work on T cells expressing NK-cell markers.

This sequence joins TRBV25-1 and TRBJ2-1; tentatively, D is TRBD2 (6 bases). Sequenced material: CD8+ T cells sorted from blood. This receptor was identified in a woman between 18 and 29 years old in good health. CDR3 amino acids: CASARTMANEQFF. The CDR3 nucleotides are TGTGCCAGCGCCCGGACTATGGCCAATGAGCAGTTCTTC.